The next 20 T cell receptor beta chains were all read from a single sample in a study of liver allograft versus peripheral blood T cells (TCRdb year 2020). Describing the broader study: T cell receptor repertoires present within transplanted livers were compared with repertoires in the peripheral blood of liver transplant recipients.

Sequenced using an Illumina MiSeq. TCRdb handled the public reads itself, with Q25 trimming in fastp and clone calling in MiXCR, and kept productive beta chains. Rows are unified per CDR3 protein, each entry keeping the most common DNA and genes. This sample holds some 5,500 distinct CDR3 sequences; over 12% were observed only once. The top ten clonotypes cover about 3% of the sample. Receptors originate from a human patient who had a liver transplant. Where a transplant has occurred, the graft donor may have supplied some of the T cells.

The table lists this clonotype with many counts. The chain carries TRBV27 and TRBJ1-2; 8 bases line up with TRBD1. V gave up 6 bases and J gave up 7 bases; unmatched junction bases: 10. CDR3 size: 14 residues. Germline V gene sequence: CDR1 MNHEY, CDR2 SMNVEV (reference sequence). Here the CDR3 DNA reads TGTGCCAGCAGGGGGACAGGCCAGGGGGTTGGCTACACCTTC. Translation: CASRGTGQGVGYTF.

This clonotype is classed as medium-sized. The chain recombines TRBV27 with TRBJ1-1; D might be TRBD1 (6 bases). The V gene lost 1 base and the J gene lost 1 base, with 10 bases spanning the gap. Germline V CDR1 and CDR2: MNHEY, SMNVEV (reference sequence). This CDR3 is built from 15 residues. The chain's CDR3 is CASSLYRAGNTEAFF. CDR3 sequence (DNA): TGTGCCAGCAGTTTATACAGGGCTGGGAACACTGAAGCTTTCTTT.

Judged by abundance, this clonotype is medium-sized. In nucleotides, the CDR3 is TGTGCCACCAGTGATGCCGGAGGGACAGGGGACCTCTATGGCTACACCTTC. Protein product: CATSDAGGTGDLYGYTF. The chain recombines TRBV24-1 with TRBJ1-2; 10 bases align to TRBD1. CDR3 size: 17 residues. Germline values: CDR1 KGHDR, CDR2 SFDVKD. V dropped 3 bases and J dropped 4; count of bases not matched to a gene: 10.

V and J are TRBV19 and TRBJ1-5, with D perhaps TRBD1 (6 bases). Per germline, CDR1 LNHDA and CDR2 SQIVND (reference sequence). CDR3 length equals 15 residues. The V and J ends lost 7 bases and 2 bases respectively, with 15 bases between them. CDR3: CASILRGAGNQPQHF. The CDR3 nucleotides are TGTGCCAGTATCCTCCGGGGGGCCGGCAATCAGCCCCAGCATTTT.

On this clonotype itself: It may be a read error: a sequence one base away is much more abundant. The genes are TRBV27 and TRBJ1-1, with D perhaps TRBD1 (6 bases). This CDR3 comprises 15 residues. Germline CDR1 and CDR2: MNHEY and SMNVEV (reference sequence). Trimming left V 8 bases short and J 4 bases short, with 20 bases between. CDR3 sequence reads: CASGSLGASGTEAFF. DNA for the CDR3: TGTGCCAGCGGTTCCTTGGGGGCGTCTGGCACTGAAGCTTTCTTT.

In this sample, this clonotype is medium-sized. The CDR3 sequence: CASSKRRGDRGTGPLHF. As DNA, the CDR3 is TGTGCCAGCAGCAAACGGAGGGGGGACAGGGGAACTGGACCCCTCCACTTT. The chain couples TRBV6-6 to TRBJ1-6, with 10 bases matching TRBD1. Germline V gene data show CDR1 as MNHNY and CDR2 as SVGAGI (reference sequence). This CDR3 has 17 residues. The V gene end was trimmed by 6 bases and the J gene end by 12 bases; junction bases not matched to a gene: 17.

This clonotype has a handful of counts. The chain uses TRBV3-1 and TRBJ2-7, with D perhaps matching TRBD1 (6 bases). The CDR3 consists of 15 residues. CDR1 and CDR2 from the germline V gene are LGHDT and YNNKEL (reference sequence). Trimming pared 4 bases from V and 5 bases from J, leaving 18 bases between. The CDR3 protein is CASSRGQSFDHEQYF. CDR3 coding DNA: TGTGCCAGCAGCCGCGGACAGAGTTTTGACCACGAGCAGTACTTC.

This clonotype was seen at least ten times. The chain joins TRBV28 to TRBJ1-3; no clear D gene. In germline, CDR1 is MDHEN, CDR2 SYDVKM. Trimming left V 8 bases short and J 0 bases short, with 14 bases between. The CDR3 is made up of 15 amino acids. CDR3 sequence reads: CASLGSDLSGNTIYF. In DNA form, the CDR3 reads TGTGCCAGCCTAGGGTCAGACCTCTCTGGAAACACCATATATTTT.

This clonotype was picked up a small number of times. The chain uses TRBV7-2 and TRBJ2-7; perhaps TRBD1 as D (6 bases). Per germline, CDR1 SGHTA and CDR2 FQGNSA. V lost 7 bases, J lost 1 base, and 26 bases lay in between. CDR3 length equals 18 residues. This chain's CDR3 is CASTPRWGRQGPSYEQYF. The CDR3, as DNA: TGTGCCAGCACCCCTCGGTGGGGAAGGCAGGGGCCTTCCTACGAGCAGTACTTC.

By proportion, this clonotype is medium-sized (0.01 to 0.1%). The chain employs TRBV7-3 and TRBJ1-1, with 9 bases fitting TRBD1. The CDR3 has 14 residues. Germline V lookup: CDR1 SGHTA, CDR2 FQGTGA. J was trimmed by 4 bases and V by 4 bases; bases with no gene match: 4. As DNA, the CDR3 is TGTGCCAGCAGCTCACGACAGGGGGTCACTGAAGCTTTCTTT. Protein product: CASSSRQGVTEAFF.

The chain employs TRBV27 and TRBJ2-3; a possible D gene is TRBD1 (6 bases). Germline CDR1 MNHEY, CDR2 SMNVEV (reference sequence). With 5 bases removed from V and 2 bases from J, the gap between germline ends came to 14 bases. This CDR3 contains 15 residues. In DNA, the CDR3 is TGTGCCAGCAGTATCCGGGACAAAGACACAGATACGCAGTATTTT. Translated, it gives CASSIRDKDTDTQYF.

This chain uses TRBV5-4 with TRBJ1-5, with D perhaps matching TRBD1 (5 bases). V shed 0 bases and J shed 4 bases, with 11 bases lying between them. Germline CDR1 reads SGHNT; CDR2 reads YYREEE (reference sequence). This CDR3 comprises 15 residues. This CDR3 is CASSLDGRENQPQHF. CDR3 DNA: TGTGCCAGCAGCTTGGACGGCAGGGAAAATCAGCCCCAGCATTTT.

This clonotype counts as medium-sized. The chain recombines TRBV7-2 with TRBJ1-5; TRBD1 might be the D (6 bases). The CDR3 has 13 residues. Trimming pared 4 bases from V and 7 bases from J, leaving 11 bases between. Germline V gene lookup returns CDR1 SGHTA and CDR2 FQGNSA. The CDR3 DNA reads as TGTGCCAGCAGCTCACAGGGAAGCCAGCCCCAGCATTTT. Protein: CASSSQGSQPQHF.

This clonotype is large in the sample. CDR3 nucleotides: TGTGCCAGCAGCCAACGGGGGGGCACTGAAGCTTTCTTT. This translates into CASSQRGGTEAFF. V is TRBV16 and J is TRBJ1-1; D perhaps matches TRBD1 (5 bases). The V end lost 2 bases, the J end lost 4 bases, and 8 bases lay between the germline ends. The CDR3 is 13 amino acids. Looked up from germline, CDR1 is KGHSY and CDR2 is FQNENV.

This sequence joins TRBV7-2 and TRBJ1-2; D gene ambiguous. The V gene lost 10 bases and the J gene lost 8 bases, with 20 bases spanning the gap. Germline V gives CDR1 SGHTA, CDR2 FQGNSA. This CDR3 is 13 amino acids long. The CDR3 DNA reads TGTGCCACCATCCCGCGCCCGGGGTGGGGCTACACCTTC. Its protein product is CATIPRPGWGYTF. The full variable domain, its missing parts supplied by reference TRBV7-2 and TRBJ1-2, is GAGVSQSPSNKVTEKGKDVELRCDPISGHTALYWYRQSLGQGLEFLIYFQGNSAPDKSGLPSDRFSAERTGGSVSTLTIQRTQQEDSAVYLCATIPRPGWGYTFGSGTRLTVV.

The chain links TRBV12-3 or TRBV12-4 to TRBJ1-1, with D tentatively TRBD1 (5 bases). The CDR3 loop spans 14 amino acids. V lost 5 bases and J 2 bases, leaving 12 bases between the germline ends. The CDR3 nucleotides read TGTGCCAGCAGTGAGACACAGGCCAACACTGAAGCTTTCTTT. Translation gives CASSETQANTEAFF.

Within the sample, this clonotype is medium-sized (0.01 to 0.1%). The chain links TRBV18 to TRBJ2-1; 9 positions match TRBD2. CDR3 size: 14 residues. CDR1 and CDR2 (germline): KGHSH, LQKENI. The junction had 2 bases not matched to a gene; V was cut back by 3 bases and J by 5 bases. In nucleotides, the CDR3 is TGTGCCAGCTCACCTCCTAGCGGGAACAATGAGCAGTTCTTC. It translates to CASSPPSGNNEQFF.

The rearrangement joins TRBV2 to TRBJ2-2, with 12 positions matching TRBD2. V gave up 5 bases and J gave up 8 bases; unmatched junction bases: 3. The V gene's germline CDR1 is SNHLY and CDR2 FYNNEI. CDR3 length: 14 amino acids. The CDR3 loop reads CASSQGLAGGELFF. The DNA for the CDR3 is TGTGCCAGCAGTCAAGGACTAGCGGGAGGGGAGCTGTTTTTT.

There are a few counts of this clonotype. V is TRBV20-1 and J is TRBJ1-5, with D maybe TRBD1 (5 bases). The V gene's germline CDR1 is DFQATT and CDR2 SNEGSKA (reference sequence). Between the trimmed V and J ends, which lost 0 bases and 2 bases, there was a span of 14 bases. The CDR3 consists of 16 residues. CDR3 DNA sequence: TGCAGTGCTAGAGATTCTGGAAGGGGTGGCAATCAGCCCCAGCATTTT. Translated, it gives CSARDSGRGGNQPQHF.

This clonotype is labeled as medium-sized (0.01 to 0.1%). V usage is TRBV20-1 and J usage is TRBJ1-4; 8 nucleotides align to TRBD1. Trimming cost V 7 bases and J 8 bases; bases outside gene matches: 12. The CDR3 is 14 residues long. The germline CDR1 and CDR2 sequences are DFQATT and SNEGSKA (reference sequence). The CDR3 here is CSVSKTGGGEKLFF. CDR3 DNA sequence: TGCAGTGTCAGCAAAACAGGGGGTGGGGAAAAACTGTTTTTT.